Listed below are T cell receptor beta chains from one sample, sequenced in a study of a mutant IDH1 vaccine in newly diagnosed glioma. No cognate antigen is known for these TCRs. Profiling relied on immunoSEQ multiplex PCR, and the TCRdb table lists in-frame clones only, not all of them. The sample carries 52,000 or so clones, 70% to 85% recorded once. The sample in question was PBMCs, obtained from a glioma patient whose treatment included an IDH1 peptide vaccine. Every receptor here comes from a woman aged 18-29 years with glioma. Some clones in this sample may be carry-over from other donors' samples. CDR3s include the opening cysteine and the closing phenylalanine or tryptophan. Fields, in order: J gene, V gene, D gene, clone size, CDR3 DNA, CDR3 protein. A D gene is named only where the DNA matches it firmly. The listing skips clone size in some rows; elsewhere it reads once, few, many or a size class.

j_call: TRBJ1-3; v_call: TRBV9; d_call: NA; clone_size: NA; cdr3_nt: TGTGCCAGCAGCGTAAGCGGGGGTGGATCTGGAAACACCATATATTTT; cdr3_aa: CASSVSGGGSGNTIYF
j_call: TRBJ2-1; v_call: TRBV4-3; d_call: TRBD2; clone_size: NA; cdr3_nt: TGCGCCAGCAGCCCGAGCGGCGGGGGGGGCTCATATAGAGCCTACAATGAGCAGTTCTTC; cdr3_aa: CASSPSGGGGSYRAYNEQFF
j_call: TRBJ2-7; v_call: TRBV5-6; d_call: TRBD2; clone_size: NA; cdr3_nt: TGTGCCAGCAGCACTAGCGCCCCCTACGAGCAGTACTTC; cdr3_aa: CASSTSAPYEQYF
j_call: TRBJ1-5; v_call: TRBV11-1; d_call: NA; clone_size: NA; cdr3_nt: TGTGCCAGCAGCTTAGCAAGCAATCAGCCCCAGCATTTT; cdr3_aa: CASSLASNQPQHF
j_call: TRBJ2-7; v_call: TRBV13; d_call: TRBD2; clone_size: NA; cdr3_nt: TGTGCCAGCAGCTTAGGCTATCCCGGGAGGCTACCTCGCGAGCAGTACTTC; cdr3_aa: CASSLGYPGRLPREQYF
j_call: TRBJ1-4; v_call: TRBV5-5; d_call: NA; clone_size: NA; cdr3_nt: TGTGCCAGCAGCTGGGAGTCAACTAATGAAAAACTGTTTTTT; cdr3_aa: CASSWESTNEKLFF
j_call: TRBJ2-7; v_call: TRBV25-1; d_call: NA; clone_size: NA; cdr3_nt: TGTGCCAGCAGTGAATTAAAGAGCGAGCAGTACTTC; cdr3_aa: CASSELKSEQYF
j_call: TRBJ2-5; v_call: TRBV30; d_call: TRBD1; clone_size: once; cdr3_nt: TGTGCCTTGGACAGGGGGGGAGAGACCCAGTACTTC; cdr3_aa: CALDRGGETQYF
j_call: TRBJ2-7; v_call: TRBV27; d_call: NA; clone_size: once; cdr3_nt: TGTGCCAGCAGTTTGGGGCGGGGCCCCTCCTACGAGCAGTACTTC; cdr3_aa: CASSLGRGPSYEQYF
j_call: TRBJ2-1; v_call: TRBV2; d_call: NA; clone_size: NA; cdr3_nt: TGTGCCGCCGCTCGAGGCTCCCAGGTGGGCGAGCAGTTCTTC; cdr3_aa: CAAARGSQVGEQFF
j_call: TRBJ1-5; v_call: TRBV6-1; d_call: NA; clone_size: NA; cdr3_nt: TGTGCCAGCAGTGAAGGGGGGGAGTATCAGCCCCAGCATTTT; cdr3_aa: CASSEGGEYQPQHF
j_call: TRBJ2-1; v_call: TRBV7-9; d_call: TRBD2; clone_size: NA; cdr3_nt: TGTGCCAGCAGCTTCTCCCGTCTAGCGGCTGGAAATGAGCAGTTCTTC; cdr3_aa: CASSFSRLAAGNEQFF
j_call: TRBJ2-2; v_call: TRBV19; d_call: NA; clone_size: NA; cdr3_nt: TGTGCCAGTAGTATCCTGTCCGCCGGGGAGCTGTTTTTT; cdr3_aa: CASSILSAGELFF
j_call: TRBJ2-3; v_call: TRBV7-9; d_call: NA; clone_size: once; cdr3_nt: TGTGCCAGCAGCCCACACACAGATACGCAGTATTTT; cdr3_aa: CASSPHTDTQYF
j_call: TRBJ1-1; v_call: TRBV7-2; d_call: NA; clone_size: NA; cdr3_nt: TGTGCCAGCAGCTTAGCGAAGAACACTGAAGCTTTCTTT; cdr3_aa: CASSLAKNTEAFF
j_call: TRBJ2-7; v_call: TRBV5-6; d_call: NA; clone_size: NA; cdr3_nt: TGTGCCAGCAGCGGCGGTGACAGCGAGTACTTC; cdr3_aa: CASSGGDSEYF
j_call: TRBJ1-4; v_call: TRBV7-9; d_call: NA; clone_size: NA; cdr3_nt: TGTGCCAGCAGCTTAGTAGGGGAAATGGGGCTTAATGAAAAACTGTTTTTT; cdr3_aa: CASSLVGEMGLNEKLFF
j_call: TRBJ2-5; v_call: TRBV7-2; d_call: TRBD2; clone_size: NA; cdr3_nt: TGTGCCAGCAGCCGCCCCGGGGGGGCTAGCGGGACCCAAGAGACCCAGTACTTC; cdr3_aa: CASSRPGGASGTQETQYF
j_call: TRBJ1-2; v_call: TRBV11-2; d_call: NA; clone_size: NA; cdr3_nt: TGTGCCAGCAGCCCGGACATTAACTATGGCTACACCTTC; cdr3_aa: CASSPDINYGYTF
j_call: TRBJ2-7; v_call: TRBV18; d_call: TRBD2; clone_size: NA; cdr3_nt: TGTGCCAGCTCACCATCGGGGTGGACTAGCGGGGACTCCTACGAGCAGTACTTC; cdr3_aa: CASSPSGWTSGDSYEQYF
j_call: TRBJ2-7; v_call: TRBV2; d_call: TRBD2; clone_size: NA; cdr3_nt: TGTGCCAGCAGTGAGAGACTAGCGGGCGTCTACGAGCAGTACTTC; cdr3_aa: CASSERLAGVYEQYF
j_call: TRBJ2-7; v_call: TRBV4-2; d_call: TRBD1; clone_size: NA; cdr3_nt: TGTGCCAGCAGCCGACTCCGGGCCGGGACAGGGATCAACGAGCAGTACTTC; cdr3_aa: CASSRLRAGTGINEQYF
j_call: TRBJ1-4; v_call: TRBV11-2; d_call: NA; clone_size: NA; cdr3_nt: TGTGCCAGCAGCTTAGCGACGTCCGGCGGTAATGAAAAACTGTTTTTT; cdr3_aa: CASSLATSGGNEKLFF
j_call: TRBJ2-7; v_call: TRBV2; d_call: NA; clone_size: NA; cdr3_nt: TGTGCCAGCTCTCGGACGACCGAGCAGTACTTC; cdr3_aa: CASSRTTEQYF
j_call: TRBJ1-5; v_call: TRBV6-6; d_call: NA; clone_size: NA; cdr3_nt: TGTGCCAGCAGTTACGACGGGCCCGATCAGCCCCAGCGTTTT; cdr3_aa: CASSYDGPDQPQRF
j_call: TRBJ1-2; v_call: TRBV30; d_call: NA; clone_size: NA; cdr3_nt: TGTGCCTGGAGTGGGGCCTCGACAAGTGGCTACACCTTC; cdr3_aa: CAWSGASTSGYTF
j_call: TRBJ2-7; v_call: TRBV25-1; d_call: TRBD1; clone_size: NA; cdr3_nt: TGTGCCAGCAGCCTCGGGACAGGAGAATACGAGCAGTACTTC; cdr3_aa: CASSLGTGEYEQYF
j_call: TRBJ1-2; v_call: TRBV15; d_call: NA; clone_size: NA; cdr3_nt: TGTGCCACCAGCAGAGGCCCTGACAACTATGGCTACACCTTC; cdr3_aa: CATSRGPDNYGYTF
j_call: TRBJ2-4; v_call: TRBV4-1; d_call: NA; clone_size: NA; cdr3_nt: TGCGCCAGCAGCCACGTCAATGGAGGGTCCGACTTCAAAAACATTCAGTACTTC; cdr3_aa: CASSHVNGGSDFKNIQYF
j_call: TRBJ2-1; v_call: TRBV27; d_call: NA; clone_size: NA; cdr3_nt: TGTGCCAGCAGTTTATCAGAGGCGGATGAGCAGTTCTTC; cdr3_aa: CASSLSEADEQFF
j_call: TRBJ1-3; v_call: TRBV7-9; d_call: NA; clone_size: NA; cdr3_nt: TGTGCCAGCAGACCCCCCCCCTTGAACATATATTTT; cdr3_aa: CASRPPPLNIYF
j_call: TRBJ1-2; v_call: TRBV6-6; d_call: TRBD1; clone_size: NA; cdr3_nt: TGTGCCAGCAGTTACCCCCACGACAGGGGAGGAACTGGCTACACCTTC; cdr3_aa: CASSYPHDRGGTGYTF
j_call: TRBJ2-7; v_call: TRBV7-9; d_call: NA; clone_size: once; cdr3_nt: TGTGCCAGCAGCTCCGAGGCCCGCTACGAGCAGTACTTC; cdr3_aa: CASSSEARYEQYF
j_call: TRBJ2-7; v_call: TRBV5-4; d_call: NA; clone_size: NA; cdr3_nt: TGTGCCAGCAGCTCCGGGACCGGGGGCTACGAGCAGTACTTC; cdr3_aa: CASSSGTGGYEQYF
j_call: TRBJ2-7; v_call: TRBV5-1; d_call: TRBD1; clone_size: NA; cdr3_nt: TGCGCCAGCAGCTCCACAGGGGGCTCGTACGAGCAGTACTTC; cdr3_aa: CASSSTGGSYEQYF
j_call: TRBJ2-7; v_call: TRBV7-8; d_call: TRBD2; clone_size: few; cdr3_nt: TGTGCCAGCAGCTTAGTTAGCGGGAGATCCTACGAGCAGTACTTC; cdr3_aa: CASSLVSGRSYEQYF
j_call: TRBJ1-2; v_call: TRBV9; d_call: TRBD1; clone_size: NA; cdr3_nt: TGTGCCAGCAGCGAGACCCGGGACAGGGGATGGAATGGCTACACCTTC; cdr3_aa: CASSETRDRGWNGYTF
j_call: TRBJ2-7; v_call: TRBV7-8; d_call: TRBD1; clone_size: NA; cdr3_nt: TGTGCCAGCACCCACCGACAGGGAGTGGCCTACGAGCAGTACTTC; cdr3_aa: CASTHRQGVAYEQYF
j_call: TRBJ1-2; v_call: TRBV30; d_call: TRBD1; clone_size: NA; cdr3_nt: TGTGCCTGGAATAGACAGGGGGCGAATCGGGGCTACACCTTC; cdr3_aa: CAWNRQGANRGYTF
j_call: TRBJ2-7; v_call: TRBV2; d_call: TRBD1; clone_size: NA; cdr3_nt: TGTGCCAGCACTGCGAGGAGTGTGACAGGGGGCTACGAGCAGTACTTC; cdr3_aa: CASTARSVTGGYEQYF
j_call: TRBJ1-1; v_call: TRBV14; d_call: NA; clone_size: many; cdr3_nt: TGTGCCAGCAGCCAAGATTTGGGGCGCACTGAAGCTTTCTTT; cdr3_aa: CASSQDLGRTEAFF
j_call: TRBJ1-1; v_call: TRBV19; d_call: NA; clone_size: once; cdr3_nt: TGTGCCAGTAGTCCACAAGTATCGGGCCCTAAGAGAGCTTTCTTT; cdr3_aa: CASSPQVSGPKRAFF
j_call: TRBJ2-1; v_call: TRBV5-4; d_call: TRBD2; clone_size: NA; cdr3_nt: TGTGCCAGCAGCCCTACTAGCGGGCAGGACAATGAGCAGTTCTTC; cdr3_aa: CASSPTSGQDNEQFF
j_call: TRBJ1-2; v_call: TRBV12-5; d_call: TRBD1; clone_size: NA; cdr3_nt: TGTGCTAGTGGTTTGTCGACAGGGGGCGATGGCTACACCTTC; cdr3_aa: CASGLSTGGDGYTF
j_call: TRBJ2-2; v_call: TRBV5-4; d_call: NA; clone_size: NA; cdr3_nt: TGTGCCAGCAGCTCGGGGGTCACCGGGGAGCTGTTTTTT; cdr3_aa: CASSSGVTGELFF
j_call: TRBJ1-1; v_call: TRBV4-2; d_call: NA; clone_size: NA; cdr3_nt: TGTGCCAGCAGCCGAGGGGGTGGCACTGAAGCTTTCTTT; cdr3_aa: CASSRGGGTEAFF
j_call: TRBJ1-2; v_call: TRBV6-6; d_call: NA; clone_size: NA; cdr3_nt: TGTGCCAGCAGTCAACAGGGCGGCTACACCTTC; cdr3_aa: CASSQQGGYTF
j_call: TRBJ2-5; v_call: TRBV5-4; d_call: TRBD2; clone_size: once; cdr3_nt: TGTGCCAGCAGCTTGCGGGAAGCGGGAGGGGGGACCCAGTACTTC; cdr3_aa: CASSLREAGGGTQYF
j_call: TRBJ2-2; v_call: TRBV6-4; d_call: NA; clone_size: NA; cdr3_nt: TGTGCCAGCAGTGACTCGGGCACCGGGGAGCTGTTTTTT; cdr3_aa: CASSDSGTGELFF
j_call: TRBJ1-1; v_call: TRBV5-1; d_call: NA; clone_size: few; cdr3_nt: TGCGCCAGCAGTTCCCCCTACAGGAACACTGAAGCTTTCTTT; cdr3_aa: CASSSPYRNTEAFF
j_call: TRBJ1-4; v_call: TRBV20-1; d_call: NA; clone_size: NA; cdr3_nt: TGCAGTGCGGGCAGGGATGAAAAACTGTTTTTT; cdr3_aa: CSAGRDEKLFF
j_call: TRBJ1-1; v_call: TRBV5-1; d_call: NA; clone_size: NA; cdr3_nt: TGCGCCAGCAGCTTGACAGGGTGGAACACTGAAGCTTTCTTT; cdr3_aa: CASSLTGWNTEAFF
j_call: TRBJ1-2; v_call: TRBV6-5; d_call: NA; clone_size: NA; cdr3_nt: TGTGCCAGCAGTTACGGGGTGAACTATGGCTACACCTTC; cdr3_aa: CASSYGVNYGYTF
j_call: TRBJ1-1; v_call: TRBV19; d_call: NA; clone_size: NA; cdr3_nt: TGTGCCAGTAGGACGGGTCAAAACACTGAAGCTTTCTTT; cdr3_aa: CASRTGQNTEAFF
j_call: TRBJ2-5; v_call: TRBV5-6; d_call: NA; clone_size: NA; cdr3_nt: TGTGCCAGCAGCTTGCCGGCCGGAGGGGAGACCCAGTACTTC; cdr3_aa: CASSLPAGGETQYF
j_call: TRBJ1-5; v_call: TRBV5-1; d_call: NA; clone_size: once; cdr3_nt: TGCGCCAGCAGCTTGGATGGGGATAGCAATCAGCCCCAGCATTTT; cdr3_aa: CASSLDGDSNQPQHF
j_call: TRBJ1-1; v_call: TRBV11-3; d_call: NA; clone_size: once; cdr3_nt: TGTGCCAGCAGCCCTCAGGGCACTGAAGCTTTCTTT; cdr3_aa: CASSPQGTEAFF
j_call: TRBJ1-5; v_call: TRBV27; d_call: NA; clone_size: NA; cdr3_nt: TGTGCCAGCAGTTTCCAGGGAGGCAATCAGCCCCAGCATTTT; cdr3_aa: CASSFQGGNQPQHF
j_call: TRBJ1-4; v_call: TRBV29-1; d_call: NA; clone_size: NA; cdr3_nt: TGCAGCGTTGATGGGGGAGGTAATGAAAAACTGTTTTTT; cdr3_aa: CSVDGGGNEKLFF
j_call: TRBJ1-1; v_call: TRBV7-9; d_call: NA; clone_size: NA; cdr3_nt: TGTGCCAGCAGCCCATCTAGGTCAGGGACCCCTGAAGCTTTCTTT; cdr3_aa: CASSPSRSGTPEAFF